This entry concerns a single TCR beta chain. Its specific antigen is unknown. No base qualities exist here, and no much larger clone lies one base off it. Mismatch repair deficiency in every enrolled patient was established by polymerase chain reaction or immunohistochemistry. A few patients who responded to pembrolizumab therapy underwent TCR sequencing. Pembrolizumab PD-1 blockade was prospectively tested in advanced mismatch repair-deficient cancers, regardless of tissue of origin, in the phase II trial. Peripheral blood T cell samples were gathered serially, both before PD-1 blockade started and at multiple time points afterward. Blood sampling times were reported as weeks after the first pembrolizumab dose. This specimen comes from a study of PD-1 blockade in mismatch repair-deficient tumors (dated by TCRdb to 2017 to 2019). At the level of the whole study: Between September 2013 and late 2016, 86 consecutive patients with about 12 mismatch repair-deficient cancer types, all previously treated and progressing, were enrolled in the trial. Deep sequencing of TCR CDR3 regions was used to track tumor-associated T cell clones in peripheral blood of patients responding to PD-1 blockade.

Libraries were made using the immunoSEQ multiplex PCR assay. This is the immuneACCESS table as TCRdb keeps it, with only in-frame sequences that have V and J called. A part of the clones is gone; compared with another copy, unresolved V genes explain less than half, and the rest is unexplained. In this sample the table shows 40,000 to 60,000 clones, around 80% of which occur a single time. The top ten constitute about 3.1% of the sample. Clipping removes 3 bases from V and 12 bases from J, with 9 as the unmatched junction base count. The CDR3 covers 14 residues, taking in both the cysteine and the phenylalanine. Here the CDR3 DNA is all that survives: 42 bases in frame from base 1. CDR1 and CDR2, looked up from the germline V gene, are KGHSH and LQKENI. Study-wide findings and limitations: After pembrolizumab, tumor-resident clones, which were often undetectable in blood before treatment, expanded rapidly and then contracted, generally ahead of radiologic responses.

The source is an adult with mismatch repair-deficient cancer. The sample here was peripheral blood, taken 4 weeks after starting pembrolizumab. This chain joins TRBV18 to TRBJ2-1, with 9 bases matching TRBD1. This receptor carries the CDR3 CASSPADRGEGQFF. The nucleotides are TGTGCCAGCTCACCTGCGGACAGGGGCGAGGGGCAGTTCTTC.